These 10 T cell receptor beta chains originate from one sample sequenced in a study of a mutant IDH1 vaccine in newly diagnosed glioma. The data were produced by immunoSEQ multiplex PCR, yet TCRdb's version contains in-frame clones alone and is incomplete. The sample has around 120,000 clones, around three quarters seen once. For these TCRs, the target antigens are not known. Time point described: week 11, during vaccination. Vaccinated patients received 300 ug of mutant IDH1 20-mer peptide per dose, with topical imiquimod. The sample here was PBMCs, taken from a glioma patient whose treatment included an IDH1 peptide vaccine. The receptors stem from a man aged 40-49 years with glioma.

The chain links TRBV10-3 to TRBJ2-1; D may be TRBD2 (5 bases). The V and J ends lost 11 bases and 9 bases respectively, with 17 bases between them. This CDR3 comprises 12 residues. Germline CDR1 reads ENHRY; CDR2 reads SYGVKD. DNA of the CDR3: TGTGCCGTCGGACTCCCGCGTGGTGAGCAGTTCTTC. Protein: CAVGLPRGEQFF.

CDR3: CASSLGGLAGYNEQFF. The CDR3 nucleotides are TGTGCCAGCAGCTTGGGAGGGCTAGCGGGGTACAATGAGCAGTTCTTC. The chain has TRBV5-5 and TRBJ2-1, with 9 nucleotides matching TRBD2. The CDR3 consists of 16 residues. The germline gives CDR1 SGHKS, CDR2 YYEKEE (reference sequence). V lost 0 bases and J lost 4; bases outside the gene matches: 5.

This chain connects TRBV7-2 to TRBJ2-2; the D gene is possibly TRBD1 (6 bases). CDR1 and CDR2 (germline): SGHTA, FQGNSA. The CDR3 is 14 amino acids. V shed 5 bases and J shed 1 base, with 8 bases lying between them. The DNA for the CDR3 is TGTGCCAGCAGCCCACAGGGGAACACCGGGGAGCTGTTTTTT. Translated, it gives CASSPQGNTGELFF.

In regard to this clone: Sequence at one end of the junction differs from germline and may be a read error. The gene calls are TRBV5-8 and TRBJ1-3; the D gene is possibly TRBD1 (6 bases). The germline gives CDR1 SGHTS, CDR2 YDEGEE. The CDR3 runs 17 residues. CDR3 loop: CASGFGLRGPTGNTIYF. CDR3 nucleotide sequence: TGTGCCAGCGGCTTTGGTCTCAGGGGTCCCACTGGAAACACCATATATTTT.

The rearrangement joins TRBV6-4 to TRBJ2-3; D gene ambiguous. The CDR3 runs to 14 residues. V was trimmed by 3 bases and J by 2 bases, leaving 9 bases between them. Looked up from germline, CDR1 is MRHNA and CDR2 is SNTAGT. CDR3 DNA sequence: TGTGCCAGCAGTGATTGGCCTAACACAGATACGCAGTATTTT. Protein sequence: CASSDWPNTDTQYF.

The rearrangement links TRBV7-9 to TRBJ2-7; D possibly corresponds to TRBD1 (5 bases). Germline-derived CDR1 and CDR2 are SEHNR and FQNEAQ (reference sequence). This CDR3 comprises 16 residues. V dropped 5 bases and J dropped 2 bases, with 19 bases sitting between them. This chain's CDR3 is CASSPKGQFTTYEQYF. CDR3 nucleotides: TGTGCCAGCAGCCCCAAGGGGCAGTTTACTACCTACGAGCAGTACTTC.

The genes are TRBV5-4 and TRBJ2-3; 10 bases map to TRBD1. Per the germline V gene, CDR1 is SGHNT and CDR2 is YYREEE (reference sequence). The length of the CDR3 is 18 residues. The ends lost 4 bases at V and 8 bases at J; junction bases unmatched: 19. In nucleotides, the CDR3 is TGTGCCAGCAGCGAGGCCGGGACAGACAGGGGGCGCCGAAGTACGCAGTATTTT. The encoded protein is CASSEAGTDRGRRSTQYF. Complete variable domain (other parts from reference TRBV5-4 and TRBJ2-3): ETGVTQSPTHLIKTRGQQVTLRCSSQSGHNTVSWYQQALGQGPQFIFQYYREEENGRGNFPPRFSGLQFPNYSSELNVNALELDDSALYLCASSEAGTDRGRRSTQYFGPGTRLTVL.

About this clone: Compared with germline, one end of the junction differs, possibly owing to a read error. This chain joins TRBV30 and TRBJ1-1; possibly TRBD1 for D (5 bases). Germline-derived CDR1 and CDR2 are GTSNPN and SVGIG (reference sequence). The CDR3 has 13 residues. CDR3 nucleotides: TGTGTCTGGACTGTAGGGGCCCGCGCTGAAGCTTCCTTT. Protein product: CVWTVGARAEASF.

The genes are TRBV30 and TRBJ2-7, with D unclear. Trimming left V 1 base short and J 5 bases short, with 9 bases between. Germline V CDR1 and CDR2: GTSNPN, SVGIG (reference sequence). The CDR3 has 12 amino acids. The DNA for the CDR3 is TGTGCCTGGAGTGAGGACGTAAACGAGCAGTACTTC. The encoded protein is CAWSEDVNEQYF.

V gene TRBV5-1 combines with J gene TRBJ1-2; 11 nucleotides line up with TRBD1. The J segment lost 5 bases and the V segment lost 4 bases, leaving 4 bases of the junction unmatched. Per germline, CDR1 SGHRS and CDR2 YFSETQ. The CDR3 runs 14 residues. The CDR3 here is CASSLGQGAYGYTF. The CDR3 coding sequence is TGCGCCAGCAGCCTTGGACAGGGGGCTTATGGCTACACCTTC.